This paragraph reports one T cell receptor (beta chain). In this sample, this clonotype turned up many times. Its antigen is not yet known. No base quality information exists; no much larger clone differs at one position. In light of the paper, this sample's time point label describes: persistent/refractory GD, antithyroid drugs over 5 years with positive TRAb. RNA was extracted from PBMCs in TRIzol for both TCR sequencing and RNA sequencing. The diagnosis of Graves' disease was made according to American Thyroid Association guidelines. The patients came from an endocrinology department in Xi'an, China. Each patient gave 9 to 10 milliliters of peripheral blood, collected in an EDTA anticoagulant tube. Ficoll Paque Plus density gradient separation was used to isolate PBMCs, and no further T cell sorting was done. An Agilent 2100 Bioanalyzer and agarose gel were used to assess RNA quality, and a NanoDrop 2000 was used to measure RNA concentration.

The junction shows trimming of 4 bases on V and 3 bases on J, and the gene matches do not reach 9 bases of it. The cysteine opens and the phenylalanine closes a CDR3 of 16 amino acids. CDR3 DNA only is kept here, 48 bases in frame from base 1. CDR1 and CDR2 are read off the germline V gene as MDHEN and SYDVKM. The record originates from a study of regulatory T cells in long-lasting Graves disease (dated by TCRdb to the early 2020s). General notes on the study: Persistent Graves' disease was defined as persistently positive TSH receptor autoantibodies together with antithyroid drug treatment for over 5 years. Persistent Graves' disease patients were compared with newly diagnosed Graves' disease patients by peripheral blood TCR sequencing and RNA sequencing. The study was conducted in China and was registered as a clinical trial. TCR sequencing covered some 13 persistent and around 20 newly diagnosed Graves' disease patients, around 35 samples in total. Persistent Graves' disease patients in the clinical cohort had taken antithyroid drugs for 9 to 11 years on average. Study-wide findings and limitations: Compared with newly diagnosed patients, patients with persistent Graves' disease had lower TCR Shannon entropy and fewer highly expanded clones, which suggests clonal expansion. A larger number of public clonotypes was shared among persistent patients (2,741) than among newly diagnosed patients (about 990). The authors noted that the small sample size was a limitation that may lower accuracy. Only peripheral blood was studied, because thyroid tissue, the primary lesion, was inaccessible. Sequencing and analysis were limited to the TCR beta chain. Persistent disease showed preferential use of TRBV28, TRBJ1-2 and TRBJ2-5, whereas newly diagnosed disease favored TRBV20-1 and TRBJ2-1.

Library method: multiplex PCR. The data were produced on an Illumina HiSeq 4000. CDR3 regions were amplified by Arm-PCR with iRepertoire HTBI primers to construct TCR beta libraries. PCR products were gel purified before sequencing. As for how the authors treated the data: A total of 62 TRBV and some 15 TRBJ segments were identified across samples and were used for gene usage analysis of CDR3 amino acid clonotypes. COPE and FqMerger were used to merge the filtered high-quality paired reads into contigs. BLAST was used to align contigs to IMGT TRBV, TRBD and TRBJ reference genes, with CDR3 defined following IMGT. Highly expanded clones were defined as clonotypes with a frequency above 0.1%. Repertoire diversity was measured by Shannon entropy, and V-J evenness by the Gini coefficient. Public clonotypes were defined as clonotypes shared by more than one individual. In TCRdb, the public reads were trimmed at Q25 with fastp and aligned with MiXCR, with productive beta chains retained. Each entry merges the rows of one CDR3 protein and shows their most common DNA and genes. The V and J calls here are based on TCRdb, not the publication. Within this sample are fewer than 400,000 distinct CDR3 sequences, with around 21% of them counted one time only. The top ten constitute more than 20% of the sample.

Sequences were derived from peripheral blood mononuclear cells (PBMCs), sampled when the disease was refractory, from a patient treated with antithyroid drugs. This TCR was recovered from a female donor with Graves disease. The chain was built from TRBV28 and TRBJ2-7; 10 of the junction bases match TRBD2. At the DNA level, the sequence is TGTGCCAGCAGTTCTTCTAGCGGGAGTCTTTTCTACGAGCAGTACTTC. Its protein product is CASSSSSGSLFYEQYF.